This TCR beta chain was recorded in a study of OX40 agonist ivuxolimab in advanced cancers. Across the study: Patients achieving partial responses numbered three: one hepatocellular carcinoma case and two cutaneous melanoma cases.

As concerns this clone: The antigen is unknown.

The germline CDR1 and CDR2 sequences are SGHNT and YYREEE (reference sequence). V lost 0 bases and J 6 bases, leaving 7 bases between the germline ends. The CDR3 covers 12 residues. Study findings and constraints: Among the lowest peripheral clonal expansion occurred in 0.1-3.0 mg/kg partial responders.

Sequencing was performed with immunoSEQ multiplex PCR; in TCRdb, only in-frame clones are kept and a portion is missing. The sample yields about 53,000 clones, 80% to 85% seen once. Sequencing was performed on CD4+ or CD8+ T cells sorted from blood, taken in a trial of the OX40 agonist ivuxolimab. The V and J genes are TRBV5-4 and TRBJ2-7; D uncertain. The receptor was derived from an adult with an advanced solid tumor such as melanoma, head and neck, liver or kidney cancer. CDR3: CASSLVHGEQYF. The CDR3, as DNA: TGTGCCAGCAGCTTGGTTCACGGCGAGCAGTACTTC.